The 27 T cell receptor beta chains reported below all come from one sample, sequenced in a study of T-cell reconstitution after alpha-beta-depleted transplantation in children listed by TCRdb under 2016. The library came from PCR. The sequencer listed for this sample is Illumina HiSeq 2500. TCR libraries were prepared with molecular barcoding, using unique molecular identifiers to normalize TCRbeta repertoire quantification. TCRdb trimmed the raw reads at Q25, called clones with MiXCR and kept productive beta chains. When rows share a CDR3 protein, they turn into one entry using the most common DNA and genes. This sample has a few hundred thousand distinct CDR3 sequences in its table, and approximately 10% of those were observed once. Less than 2.5% of the sample rests with the top ten. The sample in question was PBMCs from the stem cell graft donor, obtained from the stem cell graft. The origin of the receptors is a human donor who donated a stem cell graft to a child with acute lymphoblastic leukemia.

The V call is TRBV5-4, the J call TRBJ2-2; TRBD1 agrees at 9 bases. The CDR3 is 16 residues long. The V gene's germline CDR1 is SGHNT and CDR2 YYREEE (reference sequence). The J segment lost 4 bases and the V segment lost 4 bases, leaving 8 bases of the junction unmatched. The CDR3 DNA is TGTGCCAGCAGCATAGGGACAGGGCCTCGCACCGGGGAGCTGTTTTTT. It translates to CASSIGTGPRTGELFF. The full variable domain, its missing parts supplied by reference TRBV5-4 and TRBJ2-2, is ETGVTQSPTHLIKTRGQQVTLRCSSQSGHNTVSWYQQALGQGPQFIFQYYREEENGRGNFPPRFSGLQFPNYSSELNVNALELDDSALYLCASSIGTGPRTGELFFGEGSRLTVL.

Many counts were recorded for this clonotype. The V call is TRBV7-2, the J call TRBJ2-1; tentative D call: TRBD2 (5 bases). This CDR3 has 13 residues. CDR1 is SGHTA and CDR2 is FQGNSA in the germline V gene. V was cut by 5 bases and J by 5 bases, with 10 bases left in between. The CDR3 region is CASSPGLHNEQFF. CDR3 nucleotides: TGTGCCAGCAGCCCTGGACTCCACAATGAGCAGTTCTTC. Combining the CDR3 with reference TRBV7-2 and TRBJ2-1 gives the whole variable domain GAGVSQSPSNKVTEKGKDVELRCDPISGHTALYWYRQSLGQGLEFLIYFQGNSAPDKSGLPSDRFSAERTGGSVSTLTIQRTQQEDSAVYLCASSPGLHNEQFFGPGTRLTVL.

This clonotype was picked up a small number of times. This chain uses TRBV20-1 with TRBJ2-4; no definite D call. CDR1 is DFQATT and CDR2 is SNEGSKA in the germline V gene (reference sequence). The CDR3 runs to 14 residues. V lost 5 bases, J lost 1 base, and 12 bases lay in between. The CDR3 nucleotides are TGCAGTGCTGACCTGGGCAGTGCCAAAAACATTCAGTACTTC. Protein sequence: CSADLGSAKNIQYF.

This clonotype was counted a few times. The chain combines TRBV7-2 with TRBJ2-7, with 14 bases lining up with TRBD2. After removal of 5 bases from V and 3 bases from J, the junction contained 9 bases not matched to a gene. Germline loops: CDR1 SGHTA, CDR2 FQGNSA. This CDR3 region has 17 residues. The DNA for the CDR3 is TGTGCCAGCAGCCCCGGGACTAGCGGGAGAAGTCGCTACGAGCAGTACTTC. Its protein is CASSPGTSGRSRYEQYF.

This clonotype was detected many times. This chain uses TRBV7-9 with TRBJ1-1; D gene ambiguous. CDR1 and CDR2 from the germline V gene are SEHNR and FQNEAQ (reference sequence). V gave up 3 bases and J gave up 1 base, with 15 bases separating them. CDR3 length: 16 amino acids. The CDR3 sequence: CASSFRNERRNTEAFF. The CDR3 DNA sequence: TGTGCCAGCAGCTTTCGAAATGAGCGGAGGAACACTGAAGCTTTCTTT. Using reference TRBV7-9 and TRBJ1-1 for the parts outside the CDR3, the full variable domain is DTGVSQNPRHKITKRGQNVTFRCDPISEHNRLYWYRQTLGQGPEFLTYFQNEAQLEKSRLLSDRFSAERPKGSFSTLEIQRTEQGDSAMYLCASSFRNERRNTEAFFGQGTRLTVV.

J is TRBJ2-7 and V is TRBV12-3 or TRBV12-4; TRBD2 is a possible D gene (6 bases). The CDR3 runs 18 residues. Trimming shortened V by 3 bases and J by 2 bases, and 23 bases separated the two germline ends. The chain's CDR3 is CASSFESALAPDTYEQYF. The DNA of the CDR3 is TGTGCCAGCAGTTTCGAATCTGCCCTAGCGCCCGATACCTACGAGCAGTACTTC.

The chain employs TRBV18 and TRBJ1-6; TRBD1 matches at 11 bases. The CDR3 is 16 amino acids. Germline CDR1 reads KGHSH; CDR2 reads LQKENI. Trimming cost V 6 bases and J 7 bases; bases outside gene matches: 8. As DNA, the CDR3 is TGTGCCAGCTCCCGCGGACAGGGGGCGATGAATTCACCCCTCCACTTT. This gives the protein CASSRGQGAMNSPLHF.

This clonotype was observed a handful of times. The chain is built from TRBV20-1 and TRBJ2-1; D gene unclear. From germline, CDR1 is DFQATT and CDR2 SNEGSKA (reference sequence). The CDR3 length is 13 residues. V dropped 3 bases and J dropped 0 bases, with 6 bases sitting between them. CDR3 nucleotides: TGCAGTGCTAGGACCGGCTCCTACAATGAGCAGTTCTTC. As protein: CSARTGSYNEQFF.

Ten or more counts support this clonotype. The chain uses TRBV7-3 and TRBJ2-1; tentative D call: TRBD2 (7 bases). Germline V gene data show CDR1 as SGHTA and CDR2 as FQGTGA. V lost 3 bases, J lost 3 bases, and 12 bases lay in between. The CDR3 contains 15 residues. The CDR3 DNA follows: TGTGCCAGCAGCTTGGCGGGGGCCGGCTACAATGAGCAGTTCTTC. This sequence encodes CASSLAGAGYNEQFF.

The V gene is TRBV25-1, the J gene TRBJ2-1; no clear D. The V end was cut by 0 bases, the J end by 0 bases, with 6 bases between. From germline, CDR1 is MGHDK and CDR2 SYGVNS. The CDR3 consists of 15 residues. The CDR3 DNA reads TGTGCCAGCAGTGAATACAGGTACTCCTACAATGAGCAGTTCTTC. Translation: CASSEYRYSYNEQFF.

This clonotype showed up many times. In DNA form, the CDR3 reads TGTGCCAGCAGTTGGGACAGCGAAGAAATGAACACTGAAGCTTTCTTT. Its protein is CASSWDSEEMNTEAFF. The chain uses TRBV6-5 and TRBJ1-1; 7 bases are a match to TRBD1. The germline CDR1 and CDR2 sequences are MNHEY and SVGAGI. The CDR3 totals 16 residues. J lost 0 bases, V lost 4 bases, and 8 bases had no gene match.

This clonotype appeared many times. The genes are TRBV12-3 or TRBV12-4 and TRBJ1-2; 8 positions agree with TRBD1. This CDR3 has 13 amino acids. V was pared by 7 bases and J by 4 bases, with 5 bases of the junction left unmatched. CDR3 DNA: TGTGCCAGCATCGACAGGGGACTCTATGGCTACACCTTC. Translated, it gives CASIDRGLYGYTF.

This clonotype showed up many times. V and J are TRBV10-1 and TRBJ2-3; D remains unclear. The CDR3 has 13 residues. Germline CDR1 is WNHNN and CDR2 is SYGVQD (reference sequence). The V end was cut by 3 bases, the J end by 2 bases, with 6 bases between. The CDR3 spells CASSEYNTDTQYF. CDR3 bases: TGCGCCAGCAGTGAATATAACACAGATACGCAGTATTTT.

This clonotype has just a few counts. This chain uses TRBV20-1 with TRBJ2-5; no definite D call. Trimming shortened V by 6 bases and J by 8 bases, and 16 bases separated the two germline ends. CDR1 and CDR2 (germline): DFQATT, SNEGSKA (reference sequence). This CDR3 contains 12 residues. CDR3 region: CSAFLGRDTQYF. In DNA form, the CDR3 reads TGCAGTGCCTTTTTGGGAAGAGATACCCAGTACTTC.

This clonotype was seen at least ten times. V gene TRBV15 combines with J gene TRBJ1-4, with D possibly matching TRBD1 (5 bases). This CDR3 is 14 amino acids long. Trimming removed 2 bases from V and 7 bases from J, with 11 bases in between. Per the germline V gene, CDR1 is LNHNV and CDR2 is YYDKDF (reference sequence). CDR3 in amino acids: CATSRPMGGEKLFF. Written as DNA, the CDR3 is TGTGCCACCAGCAGACCCATGGGGGGTGAAAAACTGTTTTTT.

The V gene is TRBV5-1, the J gene TRBJ2-1, with TRBD2 matching over 11 bases. CDR1 SGHRS and CDR2 YFSETQ come from the germline V gene. The junction had 6 bases not matched to a gene; V was cut back by 0 bases and J by 4 bases. This CDR3 has 17 residues. CDR3 in DNA: TGCGCCAGCAGCTTGGGGTCGACTAGCGGGGTATACAATGAGCAGTTCTTC. This sequence encodes CASSLGSTSGVYNEQFF.

This clonotype was detected a few times. The V call is TRBV20-1, the J call TRBJ2-5; 13 positions match TRBD2. Germline assignment: CDR1 DFQATT and CDR2 SNEGSKA (reference sequence). V lost 4 bases to trimming and J lost 4 bases; unmatched junction nucleotides: 12. This CDR3 contains 17 residues. CDR3 sequence: CSATLLAGGPFGETQYF. The CDR3 region has the DNA TGCAGTGCTACCCTACTAGCGGGAGGGCCGTTCGGAGAGACCCAGTACTTC.

This clonotype was counted many times. The chain recombines TRBV29-1 with TRBJ2-5, with 13 bases identical to TRBD2. V was pared by 6 bases and J by 9 bases, with 4 bases of the junction left unmatched. CDR1 SQVTM and CDR2 ANQGSEA come from the germline V gene. This CDR3 is 12 amino acids long. This CDR3 is CSVLLAGGSQYF. The DNA of the CDR3 is TGCAGCGTCTTACTAGCGGGAGGGTCCCAGTACTTC.

The CDR3 DNA follows: TGCGCCAGCAGCCAAGATTTACGCCTAGCGGGATCTGGGTACGAGCAGTACTTC. Translation gives CASSQDLRLAGSGYEQYF. The chain links TRBV4-3 to TRBJ2-7; TRBD2 agrees at 9 bases. V was pared by 0 bases and J by 4 bases, with 13 bases of the junction left unmatched. The germline CDR1 and CDR2 sequences are LGHNA and YSLEER. CDR3 length: 18 amino acids.

This clonotype appeared many times. The chain recombines TRBV6-1 with TRBJ1-6; D might be TRBD1 (6 bases). The CDR3 runs to 13 residues. V was clipped by 6 bases and J by 9 bases, with 12 bases between them. Germline CDR1 is MNHNS and CDR2 is SASEGT. CDR3 DNA: TGTGCCAGCAGGCGGGGGGCCAGTTCACCCCTCCACTTT. This sequence encodes CASRRGASSPLHF.

The J gene is TRBJ2-4, the V gene TRBV19; D is perhaps TRBD2 (5 bases). Germline lookup yields CDR1 LNHDA and CDR2 SQIVND (reference sequence). This CDR3 spans 18 amino acids. The V and J ends lost 5 bases and 0 bases respectively, with 20 bases between them. DNA of the CDR3: TGTGCCAGTAGTTCCGCCACCGGGATCCATTTAGCCAAAAACATTCAGTACTTC. This sequence encodes CASSSATGIHLAKNIQYF.

DNA for the CDR3: TGCAGTGCTAGGCCTACTAGCGGGTCGGCCGTGGGCGAGCAGTACTTC. Translated: CSARPTSGSAVGEQYF. V and J are TRBV20-1 and TRBJ2-7; the match to TRBD2 covers 9 bases. The V segment lost 3 bases and the J segment 6 bases; nucleotides outside the gene matches: 15. The germline gives CDR1 DFQATT, CDR2 SNEGSKA (reference sequence). The CDR3 sequence is 16 residues long.

This clonotype appeared a few times. The rearrangement uses TRBV6-5 and TRBJ1-1, with TRBD1 identical over 8 bases. Germline lookup yields CDR1 MNHEY and CDR2 SVGAGI. Unmatched junction bases numbered 6, after V lost 4 bases and J lost 5 bases. CDR3 length equals 14 residues. The CDR3 here is CASSSYRGGTEAFF. CDR3 in DNA: TGTGCCAGCAGTTCGTACAGGGGGGGAACTGAAGCTTTCTTT.

This clonotype was observed a few times. The V and J genes are TRBV7-3 and TRBJ2-2; the D is unclear. This CDR3 region has 15 residues. V lost 0 bases and J 6 bases, leaving 11 bases between the germline ends. CDR1 and CDR2 (germline): SGHTA, FQGTGA. CDR3 bases: TGTGCCAGCAGCTTAACGTCCATCCCAGCCGGGGAGCTGTTTTTT. As protein: CASSLTSIPAGELFF. The full variable domain, with the rest looked up from reference TRBV7-3 and TRBJ2-2, is GAGVSQTPSNKVTEKGKYVELRCDPISGHTALYWYRQSLGQGPEFLIYFQGTGAADDSGLPNDRFFAVRPEGSVSTLKIQRTERGDSAVYLCASSLTSIPAGELFFGEGSRLTVL.

A few counts support this clonotype. CDR3 loop: CASRRTGRSYNEQFF. Written as DNA, the CDR3 is TGTGCCAGCAGACGGACAGGGCGCTCCTACAATGAGCAGTTCTTC. The genes are TRBV28 and TRBJ2-1; TRBD1 matches 8 bases. CDR3 size: 15 residues. The V segment lost 6 bases and the J segment 0 bases; nucleotides outside the gene matches: 4. From germline, CDR1 is MDHEN and CDR2 SYDVKM.

This clonotype was detected a few times. One end of the junction is discordant with germline, which a read error may explain. The chain uses TRBV7-7 and TRBJ2-7; no clear D gene. The germline CDR1 and CDR2 sequences are SSHAT and FNYEAQ (reference sequence). The CDR3 spans 13 residues. CDR3 amino acids: CASSSGPRSEQYF. DNA of the CDR3: TGTGCTAGCAGCTCCGGCCCACGAAGCGAGCAGTACTTC.

This clonotype was counted only a few times. This chain joins TRBV28 and TRBJ1-2; the D is unclear. Germline V gene sequence: CDR1 MDHEN, CDR2 SYDVKM. V shed 6 bases and J shed 5 bases, with 7 bases lying between them. The CDR3 runs to 11 residues. The CDR3 bases are TGTGCCAGCAGACAGAGGTATGGCTACACCTTC. This gives the protein CASRQRYGYTF.